These 3 T cell receptor beta chains were all obtained from the same sample, sequenced in a study of blood T cell repertoires in COVID-19 (dated by TCRdb to between 2020 and 2021). Library prep was done by the immunoSEQ multiplex PCR assay. This immuneACCESS table, as held by TCRdb, lists in-frame sequences with V and J called but not all clones. Of the missing ones, under half trace to an unresolved V gene in checked studies; the others have no known cause. This sample lists approximately 350,000 clones; around 91% were detected once. The leading ten clones occupy roughly 3.3% of the sample. Sample: peripheral blood. The receptors shown here come from a woman under 30 who had recovered from COVID-19.

V and J are TRBV6-5 and TRBJ2-1, with TRBD2 identical over 7 bases. V lost 0 bases to trimming and J lost 15 bases; unmatched junction nucleotides: 17. Germline loops: CDR1 MNHEY, CDR2 SVGAGI. The CDR3 sequence is 16 residues long. The CDR3 DNA reads as TGTGCCAGCAGTTACTCGCGCGCGGGGAGGGGACCTAGCATGTTCTTC. Translation: CASSYSRAGRGPSMFF.

This clone has a handful of counts. The chain carries TRBV30 and TRBJ1-1; D perhaps matches TRBD1 (6 bases). Germline values: CDR1 GTSNPN, CDR2 SVGIG (reference sequence). The V gene lost 3 bases and the J gene lost 11 bases, with 19 bases spanning the gap. This CDR3 has 13 amino acids. The CDR3 reads CAWRMDRDFEAFF. The CDR3 DNA follows: TGTGCCTGGAGGATGGACAGAGACTTCGAGGCTTTCTTT.

J is TRBJ2-2 and V is TRBV27; TRBD2 aligns across 7 bases. This CDR3 is 15 amino acids long. V shed 3 bases and J 6 bases; nucleotides not matched to a gene: 7. CDR1 MNHEY and CDR2 SMNVEV come from the germline V gene (reference sequence). This chain's CDR3 is CASSFSGGVSGELFF. The CDR3 nucleotides read TGTGCCAGCAGTTTTTCGGGAGGTGTATCCGGGGAGCTGTTTTTT.